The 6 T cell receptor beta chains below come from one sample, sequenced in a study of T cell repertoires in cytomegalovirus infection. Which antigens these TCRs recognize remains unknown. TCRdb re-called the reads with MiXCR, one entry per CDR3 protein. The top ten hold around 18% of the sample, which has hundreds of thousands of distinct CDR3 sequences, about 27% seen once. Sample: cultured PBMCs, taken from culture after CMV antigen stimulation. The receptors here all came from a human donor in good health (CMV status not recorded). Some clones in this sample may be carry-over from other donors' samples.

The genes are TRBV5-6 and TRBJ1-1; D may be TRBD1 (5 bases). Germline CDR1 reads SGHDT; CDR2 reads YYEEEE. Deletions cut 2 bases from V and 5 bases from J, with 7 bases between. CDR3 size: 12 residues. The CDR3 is CASSLHRTEAFF. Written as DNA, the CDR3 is TGTGCCAGCAGCTTACACAGGACTGAAGCTTTCTTT.

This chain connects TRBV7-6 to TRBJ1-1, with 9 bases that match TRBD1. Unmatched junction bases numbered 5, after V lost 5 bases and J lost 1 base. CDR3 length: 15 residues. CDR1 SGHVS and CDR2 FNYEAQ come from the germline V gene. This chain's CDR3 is CASSISQGANTEAFF. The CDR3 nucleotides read TGTGCCAGCAGCATATCACAGGGGGCGAACACTGAAGCTTTCTTT.

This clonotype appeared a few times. The DNA of the CDR3 is TGTGCCAGCACCGAAGGGGGTAACCAAGAGACCCAGTACTTC. It translates to CASTEGGNQETQYF. The V call is TRBV6-2 or TRBV6-3, the J call TRBJ2-5; D is perhaps TRBD1 (6 bases). The germline V gene has CDR1 MNHEY and CDR2 SVGEGT. V lost 7 bases and J lost 0, with 12 bases in between. The CDR3 has 14 residues.

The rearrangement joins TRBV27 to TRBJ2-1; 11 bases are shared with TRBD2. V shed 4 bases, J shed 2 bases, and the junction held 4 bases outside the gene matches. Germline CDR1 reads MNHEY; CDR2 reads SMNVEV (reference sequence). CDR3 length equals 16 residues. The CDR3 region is CASSSISGRAYNEQFF. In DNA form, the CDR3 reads TGTGCCAGCAGTTCCATTAGCGGGAGGGCCTACAATGAGCAGTTCTTC.

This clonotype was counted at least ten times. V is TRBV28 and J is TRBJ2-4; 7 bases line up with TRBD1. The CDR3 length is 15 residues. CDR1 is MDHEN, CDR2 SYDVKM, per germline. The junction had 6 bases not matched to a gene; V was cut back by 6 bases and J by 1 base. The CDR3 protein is CASRSGGMAKNIQYF. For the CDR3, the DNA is TGTGCCAGCAGGTCAGGGGGAATGGCCAAAAACATTCAGTACTTC. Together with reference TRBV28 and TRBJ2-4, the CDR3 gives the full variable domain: DVKVTQSSRYLVKRTGEKVFLECVQDMDHENMFWYRQDPGLGLRLIYFSYDVKMKEKGDIPEGYSVSREKKERFSLILESASTNQTSMYLCASRSGGMAKNIQYFGAGTRLSVL.

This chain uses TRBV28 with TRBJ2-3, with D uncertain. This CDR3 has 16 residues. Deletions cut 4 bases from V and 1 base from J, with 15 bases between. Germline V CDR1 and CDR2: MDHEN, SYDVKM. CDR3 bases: TGTGCCAGCAGTTCACACCGGAGCCGGGGCACAGATACGCAGTATTTT. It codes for CASSSHRSRGTDTQYF.